This T cell receptor beta chain was observed in a study of blood T cell repertoires in COVID-19. Background on the study: COVID-19 samples from acute and convalescent phases originated in the United States, Italy and Spain.

Authors' analysis steps: Reference gene primer amplification gave estimated nucleated cell counts. Assay used: immunoSEQ multiplex PCR; TCRdb lists only in-frame clones, some missing. V, J and clone size are those of that table, while D and trimming were read from the DNA. The data contain roughly 200,000 clones, about three quarters of them singletons. This CDR3 is 15 amino acids long. Germline V gene lookup returns CDR1 LGHDT and CDR2 YNNKEL (reference sequence). J lost 7 bases, V lost 4 bases, and 6 bases had no gene match. Input material: peripheral blood. The clonotype was recovered from a woman between 65 and 79 years old with acute or convalescent COVID-19. The chain links TRBV3-1 (or the pseudogene TRBV3-2) to TRBJ1-6; TRBD1 matches 8 bases. The CDR3 loop reads CASSLDRGGNSPLHF. CDR3 DNA: TGTGCCAGCAGCCTTGACAGGGGTGGAAATTCACCCCTCCACTTT.